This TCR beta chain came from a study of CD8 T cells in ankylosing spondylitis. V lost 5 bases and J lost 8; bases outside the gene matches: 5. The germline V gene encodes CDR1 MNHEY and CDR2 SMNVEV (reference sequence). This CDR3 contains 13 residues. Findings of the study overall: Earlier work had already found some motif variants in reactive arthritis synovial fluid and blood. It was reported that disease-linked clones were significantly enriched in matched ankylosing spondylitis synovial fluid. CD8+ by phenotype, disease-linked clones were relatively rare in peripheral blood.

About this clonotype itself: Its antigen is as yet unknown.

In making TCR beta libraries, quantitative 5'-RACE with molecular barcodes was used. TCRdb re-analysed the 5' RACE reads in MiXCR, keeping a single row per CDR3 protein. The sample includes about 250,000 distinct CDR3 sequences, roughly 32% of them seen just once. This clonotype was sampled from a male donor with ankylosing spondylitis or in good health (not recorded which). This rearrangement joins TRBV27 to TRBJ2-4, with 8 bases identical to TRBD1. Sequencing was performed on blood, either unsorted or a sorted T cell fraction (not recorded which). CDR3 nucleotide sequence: TGTGCCAGCAGTGTGACAGGGGTGGACATTCAGTACTTC. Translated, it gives CASSVTGVDIQYF.